This entry describes one T cell receptor beta chain. Libraries were prepared by immunoSEQ multiplex PCR; TCRdb keeps only in-frame clonotypes and omits some of them. The sample carries about 70,000 clones, around 90% recorded once. The data were obtained in a study of T cell changes during pregnancy in multiple sclerosis. This CDR3 has 15 amino acids. Germline V CDR1 and CDR2: SGHTS, YDEGEE. Trimming left V 10 bases short and J 2 bases short, with 18 bases between. The material sequenced was CD4+ T cells from peripheral blood mononuclear cells, taken after pregnancy. This TCR was recovered from a female donor with multiple sclerosis, enrolled in a pregnancy study. The V gene is TRBV5-8, the J gene TRBJ1-4, with a possible D match to TRBD1 (6 bases). The CDR3 loop is CADGEGTRTNEKLFF. The CDR3 bases are TGTGCCGATGGGGAGGGGACAAGGACTAATGAAAAACTGTTTTTT.